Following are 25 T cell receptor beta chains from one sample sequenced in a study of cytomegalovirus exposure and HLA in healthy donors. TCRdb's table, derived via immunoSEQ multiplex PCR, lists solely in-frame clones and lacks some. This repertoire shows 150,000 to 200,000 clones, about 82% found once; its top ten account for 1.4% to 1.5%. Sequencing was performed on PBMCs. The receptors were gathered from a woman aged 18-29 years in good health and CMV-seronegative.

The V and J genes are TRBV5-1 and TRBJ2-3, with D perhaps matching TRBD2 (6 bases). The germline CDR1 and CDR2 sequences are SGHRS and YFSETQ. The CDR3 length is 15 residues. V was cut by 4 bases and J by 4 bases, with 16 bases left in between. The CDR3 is CASSPYPPGADTQYF. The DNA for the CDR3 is TGCGCCAGCAGCCCCTATCCCCCGGGGGCAGATACGCAGTATTTT.

As DNA, the CDR3 is TGTGCCAGCAGTATCGGACAGGGCGCTGAAGCTTTCTTT. Translating it yields CASSIGQGAEAFF. This chain joins TRBV6-5 and TRBJ1-1; 8 positions agree with TRBD1. J lost 6 bases, V lost 5 bases, and 5 bases had no gene match. Germline CDR1 MNHEY, CDR2 SVGAGI. CDR3 length equals 13 residues.

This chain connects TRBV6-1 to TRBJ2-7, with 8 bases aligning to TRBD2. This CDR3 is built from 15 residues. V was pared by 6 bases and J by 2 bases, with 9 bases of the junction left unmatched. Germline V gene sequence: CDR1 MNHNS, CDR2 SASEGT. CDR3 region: CASRPLAGITYEQYF. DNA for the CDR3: TGTGCCAGCAGACCTCTAGCGGGTATCACCTACGAGCAGTACTTC.

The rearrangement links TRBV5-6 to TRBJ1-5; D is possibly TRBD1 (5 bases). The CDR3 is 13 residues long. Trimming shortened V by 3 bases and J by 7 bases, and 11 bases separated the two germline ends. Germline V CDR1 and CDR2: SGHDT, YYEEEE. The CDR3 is CASSSGGGQPQHF. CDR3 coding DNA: TGTGCCAGCAGCTCCGGCGGGGGACAGCCCCAGCATTTT.

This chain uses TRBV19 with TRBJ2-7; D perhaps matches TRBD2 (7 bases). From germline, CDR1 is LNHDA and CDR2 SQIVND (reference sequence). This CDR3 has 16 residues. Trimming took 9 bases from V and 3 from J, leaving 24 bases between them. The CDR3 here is CASRQREGEGGYEQYF. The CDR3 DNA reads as TGTGCCAGCCGGCAAAGGGAAGGGGAGGGGGGCTACGAGCAGTACTTC.

The CDR3 region is CASSVPGWETQYF. Written as DNA, the CDR3 is TGTGCCAGCAGTGTGCCAGGGTGGGAGACCCAGTACTTC. V is TRBV2 and J is TRBJ2-5; TRBD1 might be the D (5 bases). V gave up 4 bases and J gave up 5 bases, with 11 bases separating them. CDR3 length: 13 amino acids. Germline V CDR1 and CDR2: SNHLY, FYNNEI.

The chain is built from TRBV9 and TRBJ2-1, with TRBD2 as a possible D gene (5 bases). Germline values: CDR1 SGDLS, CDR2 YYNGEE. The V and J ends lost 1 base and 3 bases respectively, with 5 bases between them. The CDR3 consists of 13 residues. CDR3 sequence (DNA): TGTGCCAGCAGCGTAACTAGCTACAATGAGCAGTTCTTC. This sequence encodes CASSVTSYNEQFF.

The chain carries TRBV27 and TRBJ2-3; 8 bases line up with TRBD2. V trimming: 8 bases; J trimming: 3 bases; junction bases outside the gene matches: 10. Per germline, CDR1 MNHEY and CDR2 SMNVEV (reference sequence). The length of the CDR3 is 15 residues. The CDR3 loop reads CASGESGGQTDTQYF. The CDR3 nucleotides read TGTGCCAGCGGCGAATCGGGGGGGCAAACAGATACGCAGTATTTT.

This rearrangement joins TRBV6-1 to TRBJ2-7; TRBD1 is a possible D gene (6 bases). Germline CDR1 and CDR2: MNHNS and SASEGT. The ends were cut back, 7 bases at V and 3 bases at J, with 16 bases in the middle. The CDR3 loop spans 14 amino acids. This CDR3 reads CASINDRTLYEQYF. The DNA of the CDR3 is TGTGCCAGCATTAACGACAGGACACTCTACGAGCAGTACTTC.

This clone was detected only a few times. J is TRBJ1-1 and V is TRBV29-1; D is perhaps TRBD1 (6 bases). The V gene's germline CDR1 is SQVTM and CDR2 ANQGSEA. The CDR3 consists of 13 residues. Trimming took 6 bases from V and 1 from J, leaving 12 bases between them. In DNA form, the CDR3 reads TGCAGCGTCGGCTCGACAGGGAACACTGAAGCTTTCTTT. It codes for CSVGSTGNTEAFF.

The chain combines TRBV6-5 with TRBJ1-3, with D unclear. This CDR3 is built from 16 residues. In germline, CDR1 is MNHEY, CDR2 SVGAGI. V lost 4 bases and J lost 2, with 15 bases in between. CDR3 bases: TGTGCCAGCAGTTTACGGCCGGGGAAAACTGGAAACACCATATATTTT. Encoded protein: CASSLRPGKTGNTIYF.

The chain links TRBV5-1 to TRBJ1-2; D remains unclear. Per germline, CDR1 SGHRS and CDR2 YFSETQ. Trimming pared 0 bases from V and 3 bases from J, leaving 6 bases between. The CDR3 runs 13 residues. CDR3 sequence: CASSLGADYGYTF. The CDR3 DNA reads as TGCGCCAGCAGCTTGGGGGCAGACTATGGCTACACCTTC.

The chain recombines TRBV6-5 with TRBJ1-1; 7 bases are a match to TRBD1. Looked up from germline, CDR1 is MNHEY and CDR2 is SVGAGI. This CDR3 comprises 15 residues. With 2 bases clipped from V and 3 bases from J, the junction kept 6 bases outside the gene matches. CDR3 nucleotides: TGTGCCAGCAGTTACCCGGGACAGCCACACACTGAAGCTTTCTTT. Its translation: CASSYPGQPHTEAFF.

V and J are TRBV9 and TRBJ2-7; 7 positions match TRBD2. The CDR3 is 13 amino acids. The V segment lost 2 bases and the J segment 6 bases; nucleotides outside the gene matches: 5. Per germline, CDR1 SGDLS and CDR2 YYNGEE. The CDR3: CASSVGGEPEQYF. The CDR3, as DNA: TGTGCCAGCAGCGTTGGGGGGGAGCCCGAGCAGTACTTC.

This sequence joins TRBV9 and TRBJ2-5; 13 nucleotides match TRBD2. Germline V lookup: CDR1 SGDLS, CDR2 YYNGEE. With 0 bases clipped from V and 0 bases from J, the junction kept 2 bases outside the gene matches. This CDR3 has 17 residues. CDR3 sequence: CASSVGLAGGDQETQYF. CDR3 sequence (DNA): TGTGCCAGCAGCGTAGGACTAGCGGGGGGAGACCAAGAGACCCAGTACTTC.

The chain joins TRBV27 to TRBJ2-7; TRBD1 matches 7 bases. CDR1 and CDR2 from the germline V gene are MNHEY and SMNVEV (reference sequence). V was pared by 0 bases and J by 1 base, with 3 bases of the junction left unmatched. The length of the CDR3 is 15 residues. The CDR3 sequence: CASSLSGTESYEQYF. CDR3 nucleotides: TGTGCCAGCAGTTTATCGGGGACAGAGTCCTACGAGCAGTACTTC.

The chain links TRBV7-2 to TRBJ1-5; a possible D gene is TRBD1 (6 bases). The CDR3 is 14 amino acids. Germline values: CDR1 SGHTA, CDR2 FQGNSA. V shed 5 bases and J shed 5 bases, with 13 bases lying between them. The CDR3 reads CASSQDSLDQPQHF. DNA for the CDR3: TGTGCCAGCAGCCAGGACAGCTTGGATCAGCCCCAGCATTTT.

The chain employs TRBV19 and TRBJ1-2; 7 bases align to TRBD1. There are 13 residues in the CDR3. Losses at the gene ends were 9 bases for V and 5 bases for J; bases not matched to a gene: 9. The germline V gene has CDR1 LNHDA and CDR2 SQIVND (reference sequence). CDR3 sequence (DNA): TGTGCCAGCGATCAGGGACAGTCGTATGGCTACACCTTC. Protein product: CASDQGQSYGYTF.

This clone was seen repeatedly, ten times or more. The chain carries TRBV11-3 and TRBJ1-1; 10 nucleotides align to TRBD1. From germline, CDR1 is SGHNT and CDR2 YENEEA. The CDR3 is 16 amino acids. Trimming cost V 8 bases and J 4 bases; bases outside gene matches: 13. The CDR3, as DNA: TGTGCCAGCTCCCCCATAAAAAGGACAGGGGGCACTGAAGCTTTCTTT. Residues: CASSPIKRTGGTEAFF.

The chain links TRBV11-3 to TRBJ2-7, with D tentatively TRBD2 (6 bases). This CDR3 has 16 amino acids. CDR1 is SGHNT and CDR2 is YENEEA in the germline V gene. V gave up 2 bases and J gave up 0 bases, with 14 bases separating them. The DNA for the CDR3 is TGTGCCAGCAGCTTACACGCCGGAGGGGTCTCCTACGAGCAGTACTTC. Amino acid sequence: CASSLHAGGVSYEQYF.

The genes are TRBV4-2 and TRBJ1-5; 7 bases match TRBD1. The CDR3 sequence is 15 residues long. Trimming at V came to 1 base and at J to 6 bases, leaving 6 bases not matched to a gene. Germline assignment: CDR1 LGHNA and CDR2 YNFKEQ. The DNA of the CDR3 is TGTGCCAGCAGCCAAGGACAGGGACAAGGTCAGCCCCAGCATTTT. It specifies CASSQGQGQGQPQHF.

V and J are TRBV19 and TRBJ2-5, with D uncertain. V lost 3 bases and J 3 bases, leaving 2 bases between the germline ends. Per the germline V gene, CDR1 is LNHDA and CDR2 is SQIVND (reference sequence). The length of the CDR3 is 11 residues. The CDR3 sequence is CASSIKETQYF. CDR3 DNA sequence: TGTGCCAGTAGTATTAAAGAGACCCAGTACTTC.

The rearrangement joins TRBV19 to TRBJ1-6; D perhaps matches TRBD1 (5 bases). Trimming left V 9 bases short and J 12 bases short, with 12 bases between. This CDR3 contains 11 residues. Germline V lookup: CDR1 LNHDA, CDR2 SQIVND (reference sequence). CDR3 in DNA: TGTGCCAGACCTTGGGGGGTACCCCTCCACTTT. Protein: CARPWGVPLHF.

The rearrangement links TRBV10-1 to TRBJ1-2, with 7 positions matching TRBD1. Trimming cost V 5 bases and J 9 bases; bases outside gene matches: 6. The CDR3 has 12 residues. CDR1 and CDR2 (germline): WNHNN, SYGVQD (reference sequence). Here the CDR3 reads CASSSQGVSYTF. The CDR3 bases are TGCGCCAGCAGTTCCCAGGGGGTGAGCTACACCTTC.

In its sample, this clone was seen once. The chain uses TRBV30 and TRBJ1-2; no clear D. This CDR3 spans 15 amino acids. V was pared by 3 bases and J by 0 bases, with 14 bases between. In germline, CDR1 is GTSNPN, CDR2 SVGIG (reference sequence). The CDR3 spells CAWSYRVPTNYGYTF. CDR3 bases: TGTGCCTGGAGCTACCGGGTCCCCACTAACTATGGCTACACCTTC.